This is a list of T cell receptor beta chains from one sample in a study of shared T cell receptors in the human thymus. The method was immunoSEQ multiplex PCR; TCRdb's version includes in-frame clones alone and lacks a portion of them. This table has about 380,000 clones, approximately 95% appearing once. The sequencing sample was made of thymocytes. The receptors originated from a human donor. The CDR3 runs from the conserved cysteine through the conserved F or W. The D gene is left open where the match is weak. Size tells how often a clone was seen (once, few, many) or the class of an expanded clone, and some rows leave it out.

D gene: TRBD1
V gene: TRBV27
clone size: NA
J gene: TRBJ1-2
CDR3 protein: CASSPWTGGFYGYTF
CDR3 DNA: TGTGCCAGCAGCCCCTGGACAGGGGGTTTCTATGGCTACACCTTC

D gene: NA
V gene: TRBV7-3
clone size: NA
J gene: TRBJ2-5
CDR3 protein: CASSFTPQETQYF
CDR3 DNA: TGTGCCAGCAGCTTCACCCCACAAGAGACCCAGTACTTC

D gene: NA
V gene: TRBV11-2
clone size: NA
J gene: TRBJ1-2
CDR3 protein: CASSVLSPTGLDGYTF
CDR3 DNA: TGTGCCAGCAGCGTCCTATCCCCCACGGGTTTAGATGGCTACACCTTC

D gene: NA
V gene: TRBV7-8
clone size: NA
J gene: TRBJ2-1
CDR3 protein: CASSAVRAGPYNEQFF
CDR3 DNA: TGTGCCAGCAGCGCCGTTCGAGCAGGGCCCTACAATGAGCAGTTCTTC

D gene: NA
V gene: TRBV4-2
clone size: NA
J gene: TRBJ1-1
CDR3 protein: CASSPLYRGDTEAFF
CDR3 DNA: TGTGCCAGCAGCCCCCTATATCGGGGCGACACTGAAGCTTTCTTT

D gene: TRBD2
V gene: TRBV28
clone size: NA
J gene: TRBJ2-5
CDR3 protein: CASSLGFLSFLYGAGGPDRETQYF
CDR3 DNA: TGTGCCAGCAGTTTAGGGTTCCTATCCTTCTTGTACGGGGCGGGAGGGCCGGATCGGGAGACCCAGTACTTC

D gene: TRBD2
V gene: TRBV7-9
clone size: NA
J gene: TRBJ2-1
CDR3 protein: CASSPAGGNYNEQFF
CDR3 DNA: TGTGCCAGCAGCCCAGCGGGAGGGAACTACAATGAGCAGTTCTTC

D gene: NA
V gene: TRBV9
clone size: few
J gene: TRBJ1-1
CDR3 protein: CASSVALAGRDTEAFF
CDR3 DNA: TGTGCCAGCAGCGTAGCTTTGGCAGGCCGGGACACTGAAGCTTTCTTT

D gene: TRBD2
V gene: TRBV14
clone size: NA
J gene: TRBJ2-7
CDR3 protein: CASSPPGGLSYEQYF
CDR3 DNA: TGTGCCAGCAGCCCCCCGGGAGGGCTCTCCTACGAGCAGTACTTC

D gene: NA
V gene: TRBV7-9
clone size: NA
J gene: TRBJ2-7
CDR3 protein: CASSSTGYEQYF
CDR3 DNA: TGTGCCAGCAGCTCCACGGGCTACGAGCAGTACTTC

D gene: NA
V gene: TRBV11-2
clone size: NA
J gene: TRBJ1-5
CDR3 protein: CASSLDTTTPYSNQPQHF
CDR3 DNA: TGTGCCAGCAGCTTAGATACTACGACACCATATAGCAATCAGCCCCAGCATTTT

D gene: NA
V gene: TRBV27
clone size: once
J gene: TRBJ2-3
CDR3 protein: CASSLGSATQYF
CDR3 DNA: TGTGCCAGCAGCTTGGGGAGCGCCACGCAGTATTTT

D gene: TRBD2
V gene: TRBV5-1
clone size: NA
J gene: TRBJ2-3
CDR3 protein: CASSLAGREVTDTQYF
CDR3 DNA: TGCGCCAGCAGCTTGGCCGGGCGGGAGGTAACAGATACGCAGTATTTT

D gene: NA
V gene: TRBV2
clone size: NA
J gene: TRBJ1-1
CDR3 protein: CASRIYLDRQNTEAFF
CDR3 DNA: TGTGCCAGCAGGATATATCTGGACAGACAGAACACTGAAGCTTTCTTT

D gene: TRBD1
V gene: TRBV25-1
clone size: NA
J gene: TRBJ1-2
CDR3 protein: CASSEWRTGRDYGYTF
CDR3 DNA: TGTGCCAGCAGTGAATGGCGGACAGGGAGGGACTATGGCTACACCTTC

D gene: TRBD2
V gene: TRBV29-1
clone size: NA
J gene: TRBJ2-7
CDR3 protein: CSVSSGDTYEQYF
CDR3 DNA: TGCAGCGTTTCTAGCGGGGATACCTACGAGCAGTACTTC

D gene: NA
V gene: TRBV27
clone size: NA
J gene: TRBJ2-5
CDR3 protein: CASRTQETQYF
CDR3 DNA: TGTGCCAGCAGGACACAAGAGACCCAGTACTTC

D gene: TRBD1
V gene: TRBV6-6
clone size: NA
J gene: TRBJ1-2
CDR3 protein: CASSYVRNRGYGYTF
CDR3 DNA: TGTGCCAGCAGTTACGTCCGGAACAGGGGGTATGGCTACACCTTC

D gene: TRBD1
V gene: TRBV6-6
clone size: NA
J gene: TRBJ1-5
CDR3 protein: CASSYPGQGRHQPQHF
CDR3 DNA: TGTGCCAGCAGTTACCCGGGACAGGGAAGACATCAGCCCCAGCATTTT

D gene: TRBD2
V gene: TRBV27
clone size: NA
J gene: TRBJ2-3
CDR3 protein: CASSPCVCGRTDTQYF
CDR3 DNA: TGTGCCAGCAGTCCCTGTGTTTGCGGGAGGACAGATACGCAGTATTTT

D gene: NA
V gene: TRBV6-6
clone size: NA
J gene: TRBJ2-7
CDR3 protein: CASSLKTDEQYF
CDR3 DNA: TGTGCCAGCAGCCTTAAGACGGACGAGCAGTACTTC

D gene: NA
V gene: TRBV2
clone size: NA
J gene: TRBJ1-2
CDR3 protein: CASINPPYYGYTF
CDR3 DNA: TGTGCCAGCATCAACCCCCCCTACTATGGCTACACCTTC

D gene: NA
V gene: TRBV6-6
clone size: NA
J gene: TRBJ1-5
CDR3 protein: CASSYSEAGLGQPQHF
CDR3 DNA: TGTGCCAGCAGTTACAGTGAGGCAGGGTTAGGGCAGCCCCAGCATTTT

D gene: TRBD2
V gene: TRBV28
clone size: once
J gene: TRBJ2-7
CDR3 protein: CASSLPLAGGYEQYF
CDR3 DNA: TGTGCCAGCAGTTTACCCCTAGCGGGAGGATACGAGCAGTACTTC

D gene: NA
V gene: TRBV28
clone size: NA
J gene: TRBJ2-5
CDR3 protein: CASSEMFGQETQYF
CDR3 DNA: TGTGCCAGCAGCGAAATGTTCGGACAAGAGACCCAGTACTTC

D gene: NA
V gene: TRBV11-3
clone size: NA
J gene: TRBJ1-1
CDR3 protein: CASSLVPGKAFF
CDR3 DNA: TGTGCCAGCAGCTTAGTTCCCGGAAAAGCTTTCTTT

D gene: TRBD1
V gene: TRBV4-3
clone size: NA
J gene: TRBJ2-2
CDR3 protein: CASSHSPGTGGTGELFF
CDR3 DNA: TGCGCCAGCAGCCACTCCCCAGGGACAGGGGGAACCGGGGAGCTGTTTTTT

D gene: NA
V gene: TRBV28
clone size: NA
J gene: TRBJ2-3
CDR3 protein: CASVSSIPGLQGGWTDTQYF
CDR3 DNA: TGTGCCAGCGTATCTTCCATACCAGGCCTACAGGGAGGATGGACAGATACGCAGTATTTT

D gene: NA
V gene: TRBV27
clone size: NA
J gene: TRBJ1-2
CDR3 protein: CASRSGQSLRGYTF
CDR3 DNA: TGTGCCAGCAGATCAGGACAGTCGCTTCGTGGCTACACCTTC

D gene: NA
V gene: TRBV7-6
clone size: NA
J gene: TRBJ2-3
CDR3 protein: CASREAESTDTQYF
CDR3 DNA: TGTGCCAGCAGGGAGGCGGAAAGCACAGATACGCAGTATTTT

D gene: TRBD1
V gene: TRBV9
clone size: NA
J gene: TRBJ1-2
CDR3 protein: CASSFTRLGTGPDKGYTF
CDR3 DNA: TGTGCCAGCAGCTTCACACGATTGGGGACAGGGCCTGATAAGGGCTACACCTTC

D gene: TRBD1
V gene: TRBV6-1
clone size: NA
J gene: TRBJ2-3
CDR3 protein: CARGTGVTDTQYF
CDR3 DNA: TGTGCCAGGGGGACAGGGGTAACAGATACGCAGTATTTT

D gene: NA
V gene: TRBV25-1
clone size: NA
J gene: TRBJ1-1
CDR3 protein: CASSPRSPGSTEAFF
CDR3 DNA: TGTGCCAGCAGTCCCCGATCACCGGGGAGCACTGAAGCTTTCTTT

D gene: NA
V gene: TRBV19
clone size: NA
J gene: TRBJ1-1
CDR3 protein: CASAGVWNTEAFF
CDR3 DNA: TGTGCCAGTGCCGGAGTGTGGAACACTGAAGCTTTCTTT

D gene: TRBD1
V gene: TRBV28
clone size: NA
J gene: TRBJ2-7
CDR3 protein: CASSPGQVAYEQYF
CDR3 DNA: TGTGCCAGCAGTCCGGGACAGGTAGCCTACGAGCAGTACTTC

D gene: NA
V gene: TRBV20-1
clone size: NA
J gene: TRBJ1-3
CDR3 protein: CSAGRGNTIYF
CDR3 DNA: TGCAGTGCGGGCAGGGGAAACACCATATATTTT

D gene: NA
V gene: TRBV5-1
clone size: few
J gene: TRBJ1-1
CDR3 protein: CASSLVGLAEAFF
CDR3 DNA: TGCGCCAGCAGCTTGGTAGGCTTAGCTGAAGCTTTCTTT

D gene: NA
V gene: TRBV29-1
clone size: few
J gene: TRBJ1-1
CDR3 protein: CSVRHSEAFF
CDR3 DNA: TGCAGCGTCCGACACTCTGAAGCTTTCTTT

D gene: NA
V gene: TRBV6-1
clone size: NA
J gene: TRBJ2-1
CDR3 protein: CASSENPPGAEGSYNEQFF
CDR3 DNA: TGTGCCAGCAGTGAAAACCCCCCTGGGGCGGAGGGCTCCTACAATGAGCAGTTCTTC

D gene: NA
V gene: TRBV28
clone size: NA
J gene: TRBJ1-2
CDR3 protein: CASSLTHKGLAPYGYTF
CDR3 DNA: TGTGCCAGCAGTTTAACCCACAAAGGTTTGGCTCCTTATGGCTACACCTTC

D gene: NA
V gene: TRBV7-9
clone size: NA
J gene: TRBJ1-2
CDR3 protein: CASSLVNGYTF
CDR3 DNA: TGTGCCAGCAGCTTAGTAAATGGCTACACCTTC

D gene: TRBD1
V gene: TRBV4-3
clone size: NA
J gene: TRBJ2-3
CDR3 protein: CASSQATGIVTQYF
CDR3 DNA: TGCGCCAGCAGCCAGGCGACAGGGATAGTTACGCAGTATTTT

D gene: TRBD1
V gene: TRBV27
clone size: NA
J gene: TRBJ2-4
CDR3 protein: CASSTRTGLAKNIQYF
CDR3 DNA: TGTGCCAGCAGTACCCGGACAGGCCTAGCCAAAAACATTCAGTACTTC

D gene: NA
V gene: TRBV7-8
clone size: NA
J gene: TRBJ2-7
CDR3 protein: CASSSDKSDVKQYF
CDR3 DNA: TGTGCCAGCAGCTCGGACAAGTCAGATGTAAAGCAGTACTTC